One sample yielded the 20 T cell receptor beta chains listed below, sequenced in a study of CD8 T cells in Susac syndrome. The RNA input was about 0.5 to 1 ug, and it was reverse transcribed with random hexamers. TCRdb processed the immunoSEQ multiplex PCR reads anew with MiXCR; each CDR3 protein has one entry. The sample carries 110,000 or so distinct CDR3 sequences, 90% to 98% recorded once. Sequenced material: CD4+ T cells from PBMCs. All receptors come from a human donor in good health.

V usage is TRBV2 and J usage is TRBJ2-7, with no clear D. Germline CDR1 SNHLY, CDR2 FYNNEI. The CDR3 is 13 residues long. V lost 4 bases to trimming and J lost 4 bases, with 11 bases between them. CDR3 sequence reads: CASSVNRKYEQYF. DNA of the CDR3: TGTGCCAGCAGTGTGAACAGAAAATACGAGCAGTACTTC.

The chain couples TRBV5-1 to TRBJ2-7; possible D gene TRBD1, 6 bases. The V gene lost 4 bases and the J gene lost 3 bases, with 23 bases spanning the gap. CDR1 is SGHRS, CDR2 YFSETQ, per germline. CDR3 length equals 17 residues. CDR3 protein: CASSLVFDRSTSYEQYF. The CDR3 DNA follows: TGCGCCAGCAGCCTCGTTTTCGACAGGAGTACCAGCTACGAGCAGTACTTC.

The gene calls are TRBV7-2 and TRBJ1-2, with 7 bases lining up with TRBD1. Germline V gives CDR1 SGHTA, CDR2 FQGNSA. The CDR3 contains 12 residues. V dropped 3 bases and J dropped 8; count of bases not matched to a gene: 3. The CDR3 DNA reads TGTGCCAGCAGCTTGAGGGGGCAAGGCTACACCTTC. It codes for CASSLRGQGYTF.

The rearrangement links TRBV2 to TRBJ1-1; D is possibly TRBD1 (6 bases). The germline V gene has CDR1 SNHLY and CDR2 FYNNEI. V was pared by 7 bases and J by 6 bases, with 15 bases between. This CDR3 has 13 amino acids. The CDR3 DNA sequence: TGTGCCAGCACATACAGGGAGAATGCTGAAGCTTTCTTT. This gives the protein CASTYRENAEAFF. Complete variable domain (other parts from reference TRBV2 and TRBJ1-1): EPEVTQTPSHQVTQMGQEVILRCVPISNHLYFYWYRQILGQKVEFLVSFYNNEISEKSEIFDDQFSVERPDGSNFTLKIRSTKLEDSAMYFCASTYRENAEAFFGQGTRLTVV.

V and J are TRBV6-1 and TRBJ2-7, with D unresolved. The V end was cut by 7 bases, the J end by 0 bases, with 13 bases between. This CDR3 spans 14 amino acids. Germline values: CDR1 MNHNS, CDR2 SASEGT. Here the CDR3 reads CASNRAETSYEQYF. Written as DNA, the CDR3 is TGTGCCAGCAATAGGGCCGAGACCTCCTACGAGCAGTACTTC.

The rearrangement joins TRBV14 to TRBJ2-7, with TRBD2 identical over 10 bases. Unmatched junction bases numbered 0, after V lost 4 bases and J lost 3 bases. The V gene's germline CDR1 is SGHDN and CDR2 FVKESK. This CDR3 has 13 residues. The CDR3 protein is CASSPSGSYEQYF. The CDR3 DNA reads as TGTGCCAGCAGCCCTAGCGGGAGCTACGAGCAGTACTTC.

The chain couples TRBV5-1 to TRBJ2-2; D is possibly TRBD1 (5 bases). There are 14 residues in the CDR3. Trimming cost V 6 bases and J 7 bases, with 16 bases left between them. Germline CDR1 is SGHRS and CDR2 is YFSETQ. DNA for the CDR3: TGCGCCAGCATGGGGCAGGGTGAAGGCGGGGAGCTGTTTTTT. Amino acid sequence: CASMGQGEGGELFF. Drawing the rest from reference TRBV5-1 and TRBJ2-2, the complete variable domain is KAGVTQTPRYLIKTRGQQVTLSCSPISGHRSVSWYQQTPGQGLQFLFEYFSETQRNKGNFPGRFSGRQFSNSRSEMNVSTLELGDSALYLCASMGQGEGGELFFGEGSRLTVL.

The chain employs TRBV20-1 and TRBJ2-7, with D perhaps TRBD1 or TRBD2 (6 bases each). This CDR3 is 14 amino acids long. CDR1 DFQATT and CDR2 SNEGSKA come from the germline V gene (reference sequence). The germline V and J ends were trimmed by 6 bases and 0 bases, with 15 bases remaining between them. CDR3 region: CSALNRDSSYEQYF. The CDR3 DNA reads TGCAGTGCCCTGAACAGGGACTCCTCCTACGAGCAGTACTTC.

V gene TRBV19 combines with J gene TRBJ2-2; D call uncertain. The CDR3 runs 14 residues. Between the trimmed V and J ends, which lost 8 bases and 3 bases, there was a span of 13 bases. Germline assignment: CDR1 LNHDA and CDR2 SQIVND (reference sequence). CDR3 in amino acids: CASSLGSDTGELFF. The CDR3 bases are TGTGCCAGTTCCCTCGGTTCAGACACCGGGGAGCTGTTTTTT.

The chain has TRBV29-1 and TRBJ2-5, with 12 bases that match TRBD2. V trimming: 7 bases; J trimming: 4 bases; junction bases outside the gene matches: 4. In germline, CDR1 is SQVTM, CDR2 ANQGSEA. This CDR3 has 13 amino acids. The CDR3 loop is CSAPLAGGETQYF. The CDR3 DNA follows: TGCAGCGCCCCACTAGCGGGAGGAGAGACCCAGTACTTC.

The chain carries TRBV6-2 or TRBV6-3 and TRBJ2-1; tentatively, D is TRBD1 (5 bases). The germline V and J ends were trimmed by 5 bases and 9 bases, with 23 bases remaining between them. The CDR3 consists of 16 residues. Germline-derived CDR1 and CDR2 are MNHEY and SVGEGT. The CDR3 region is CASSLEDIHAMGEQFF. The CDR3 DNA is TGTGCCAGCAGTCTTGAGGACATTCACGCGATGGGTGAGCAGTTCTTC.

The chain recombines TRBV24-1 with TRBJ2-3, with 9 nucleotides matching TRBD1. V lost 5 bases to trimming and J lost 1 base; unmatched junction nucleotides: 3. CDR3 length: 15 residues. Germline V gives CDR1 KGHDR, CDR2 SFDVKD. CDR3 sequence (DNA): TGTGCCACCAGTGGGGGGACAGGGCGCACAGATACGCAGTATTTT. Translated: CATSGGTGRTDTQYF.

V is TRBV19 and J is TRBJ1-3, with TRBD1 identical over 8 bases. From germline, CDR1 is LNHDA and CDR2 SQIVND (reference sequence). Trimming cost V 8 bases and J 9 bases; bases outside gene matches: 12. The CDR3 consists of 14 residues. CDR3 nucleotides: TGTGCCAGTTGGACAGGGTATCCCCGCGGCACCATATATTTT. This translates into CASWTGYPRGTIYF. Full variable domain (rest looked up from reference TRBV19 and TRBJ1-3): DGGITQSPKYLFRKEGQNVTLSCEQNLNHDAMYWYRQDPGQGLRLIYYSQIVNDFQKGDIAEGYSVSREKKESFPLTVTSAQKNPTAFYLCASWTGYPRGTIYFGEGSWLTVV.

J is TRBJ1-1 and V is TRBV20-1, with TRBD1 matching over 7 bases. Trimming took 4 bases from V and 0 from J; bases not matched to a gene: 5. Germline CDR1 and CDR2: DFQATT and SNEGSKA (reference sequence). This CDR3 has 14 amino acids. CDR3 region: CSATGQDLNTEAFF. The CDR3 DNA is TGCAGTGCTACAGGACAGGACCTGAACACTGAAGCTTTCTTT.

The chain couples TRBV4-2 to TRBJ2-3; D might be TRBD1 or TRBD2, each matching 5 bases. This CDR3 region has 13 residues. V was cut by 0 bases and J by 8 bases, with 9 bases left in between. Germline CDR1 is LGHNA and CDR2 is YNFKEQ. CDR3 amino acids: CASSQDPGSTQYF. CDR3 DNA sequence: TGTGCCAGCAGCCAAGATCCAGGGAGTACGCAGTATTTT.

The chain carries TRBV20-1 and TRBJ2-2; D is uncertain. The V gene's germline CDR1 is DFQATT and CDR2 SNEGSKA (reference sequence). Trimming left V 6 bases short and J 5 bases short, with 13 bases between. The CDR3 covers 13 residues. The CDR3 bases are TGCAGTGCAGGGCCCGCTTTAACCGGGGAGCTGTTTTTT. Its protein product is CSAGPALTGELFF.

V and J are TRBV7-2 and TRBJ2-2; 13 bases line up with TRBD2. CDR1 is SGHTA, CDR2 FQGNSA, per germline. CDR3 length: 18 amino acids. V gave up 5 bases and J gave up 5 bases; unmatched junction bases: 11. This CDR3 is CASSGLLAGGPKTGELFF. As DNA, the CDR3 is TGTGCCAGCAGCGGGCTACTAGCGGGAGGGCCAAAAACCGGGGAGCTGTTTTTT.

CDR3 coding DNA: TGCAGTGCTGTGGGGACTAGCGGGGACAGAGATACGCAGTATTTT. Translated, it gives CSAVGTSGDRDTQYF. The chain is built from TRBV20-1 and TRBJ2-3, with 13 positions matching TRBD2. This CDR3 is built from 15 residues. The V gene's germline CDR1 is DFQATT and CDR2 SNEGSKA (reference sequence). With V trimmed by 5 bases and J by 5 bases, 7 bases remained unmatched.

The chain carries TRBV20-1 and TRBJ2-7; tentative D call: TRBD1 (6 bases). V was shortened by 6 bases and J by 2 bases, with 14 bases between the two germline ends. The CDR3 has 13 residues. The germline V gene encodes CDR1 DFQATT and CDR2 SNEGSKA (reference sequence). The CDR3 here is CSASQGSTYEQYF. DNA for the CDR3: TGCAGTGCCTCGCAGGGGAGTACCTACGAGCAGTACTTC.

The chain combines TRBV11-3 with TRBJ2-5; no clear D. Germline V lookup: CDR1 SGHNT, CDR2 YENEEA. This CDR3 comprises 13 residues. Trimming left V 5 bases short and J 4 bases short, with 11 bases between. The CDR3 spells CASSPLSPETQYF. The CDR3, as DNA: TGTGCCAGCAGCCCCCTCTCCCCAGAGACCCAGTACTTC.